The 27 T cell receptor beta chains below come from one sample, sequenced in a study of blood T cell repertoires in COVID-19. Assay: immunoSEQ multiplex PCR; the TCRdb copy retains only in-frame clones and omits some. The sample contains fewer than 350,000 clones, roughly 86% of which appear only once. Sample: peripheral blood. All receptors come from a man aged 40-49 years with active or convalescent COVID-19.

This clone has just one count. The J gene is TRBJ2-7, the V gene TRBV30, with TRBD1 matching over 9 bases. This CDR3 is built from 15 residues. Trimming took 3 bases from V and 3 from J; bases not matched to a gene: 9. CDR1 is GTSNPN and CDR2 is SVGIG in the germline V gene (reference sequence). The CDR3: CAWSSGTGMVYEQYF. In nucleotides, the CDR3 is TGTGCCTGGAGCTCCGGGACAGGGATGGTCTACGAGCAGTACTTC.

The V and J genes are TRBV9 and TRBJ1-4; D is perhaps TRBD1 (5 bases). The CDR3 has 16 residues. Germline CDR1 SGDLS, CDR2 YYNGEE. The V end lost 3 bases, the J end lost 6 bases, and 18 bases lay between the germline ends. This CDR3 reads CASSAQVAGHHEKLFF. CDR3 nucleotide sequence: TGTGCCAGCAGCGCTCAGGTAGCGGGGCACCATGAAAAACTGTTTTTT.

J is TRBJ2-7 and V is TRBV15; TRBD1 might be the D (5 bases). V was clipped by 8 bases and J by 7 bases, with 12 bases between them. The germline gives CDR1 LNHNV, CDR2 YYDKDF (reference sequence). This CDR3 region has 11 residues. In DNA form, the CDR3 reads TGTGCCACCTTCAGGGCAGGAGAGCAGTACTTC. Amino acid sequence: CATFRAGEQYF.

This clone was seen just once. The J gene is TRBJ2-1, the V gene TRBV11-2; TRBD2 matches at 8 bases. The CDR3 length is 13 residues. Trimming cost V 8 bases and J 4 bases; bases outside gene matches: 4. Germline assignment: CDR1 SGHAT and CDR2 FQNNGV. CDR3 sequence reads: CASDGGEYNEQFF. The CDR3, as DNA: TGTGCCAGCGACGGGGGGGAGTACAATGAGCAGTTCTTC. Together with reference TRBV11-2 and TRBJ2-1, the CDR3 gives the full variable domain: EAGVAQSPRYKIIEKRQSVAFWCNPISGHATLYWYQQILGQGPKLLIQFQNNGVVDDSQLPKDRFSAERLKGVDSTLKIQPAKLEDSAVYLCASDGGEYNEQFFGPGTRLTVL.

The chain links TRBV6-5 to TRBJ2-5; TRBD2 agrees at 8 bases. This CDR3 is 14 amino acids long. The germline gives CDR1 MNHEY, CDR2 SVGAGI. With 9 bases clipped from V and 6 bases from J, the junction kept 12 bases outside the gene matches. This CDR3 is CASCRGGSEKTQYF. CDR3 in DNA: TGTGCCAGTTGTCGGGGGGGGTCGGAAAAGACCCAGTACTTC.

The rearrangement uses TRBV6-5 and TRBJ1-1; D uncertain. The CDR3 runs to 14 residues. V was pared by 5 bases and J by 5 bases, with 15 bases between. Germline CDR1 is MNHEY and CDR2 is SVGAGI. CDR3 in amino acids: CASSITFLVTEAFF. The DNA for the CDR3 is TGTGCCAGCAGTATTACTTTTCTTGTAACTGAAGCTTTCTTT.

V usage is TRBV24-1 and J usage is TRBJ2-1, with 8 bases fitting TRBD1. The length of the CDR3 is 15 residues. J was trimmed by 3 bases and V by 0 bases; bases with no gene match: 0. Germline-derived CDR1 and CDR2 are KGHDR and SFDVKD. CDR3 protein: CATSDLGQGYNEQFF. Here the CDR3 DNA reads TGTGCCACCAGTGATTTGGGACAGGGCTACAATGAGCAGTTCTTC.

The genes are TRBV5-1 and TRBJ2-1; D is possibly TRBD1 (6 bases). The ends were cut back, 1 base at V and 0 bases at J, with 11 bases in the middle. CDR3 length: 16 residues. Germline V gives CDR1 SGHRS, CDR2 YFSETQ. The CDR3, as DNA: TGCGCCAGCAGCTTGAGGGGGTCGAGCTCCTACAATGAGCAGTTCTTC. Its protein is CASSLRGSSSYNEQFF. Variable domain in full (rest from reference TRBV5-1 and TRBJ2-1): KAGVTQTPRYLIKTRGQQVTLSCSPISGHRSVSWYQQTPGQGLQFLFEYFSETQRNKGNFPGRFSGRQFSNSRSEMNVSTLELGDSALYLCASSLRGSSSYNEQFFGPGTRLTVL.

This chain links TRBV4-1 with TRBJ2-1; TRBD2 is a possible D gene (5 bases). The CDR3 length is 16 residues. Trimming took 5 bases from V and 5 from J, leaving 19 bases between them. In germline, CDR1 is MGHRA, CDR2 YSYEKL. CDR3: CASSFPSTSSHNEQFF. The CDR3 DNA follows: TGCGCCAGCAGCTTCCCTAGTACTAGTTCCCACAATGAGCAGTTCTTC.

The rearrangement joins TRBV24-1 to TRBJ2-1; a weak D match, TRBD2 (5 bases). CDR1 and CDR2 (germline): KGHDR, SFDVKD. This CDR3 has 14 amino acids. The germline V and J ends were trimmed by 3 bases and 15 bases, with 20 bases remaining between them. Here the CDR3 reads CATSDPGILARWFF. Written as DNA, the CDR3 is TGTGCCACCAGTGATCCGGGCATCCTAGCCCGTTGGTTCTTC.

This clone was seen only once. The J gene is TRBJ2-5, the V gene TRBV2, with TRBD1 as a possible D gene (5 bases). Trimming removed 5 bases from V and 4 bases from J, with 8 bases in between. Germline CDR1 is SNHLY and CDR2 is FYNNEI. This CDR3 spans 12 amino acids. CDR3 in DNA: TGTGCCAGCAGTAGTAGGGGAGAGACCCAGTACTTC. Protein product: CASSSRGETQYF.

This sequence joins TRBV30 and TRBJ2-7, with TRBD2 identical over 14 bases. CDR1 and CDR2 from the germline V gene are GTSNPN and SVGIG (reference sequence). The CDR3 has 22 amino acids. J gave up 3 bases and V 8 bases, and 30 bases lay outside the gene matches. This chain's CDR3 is CAPSSGTELTSGRADPLYEQYF. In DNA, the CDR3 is TGTGCCCCTTCCTCCGGGACGGAGTTGACTAGCGGGAGGGCCGACCCCCTCTACGAGCAGTACTTC.

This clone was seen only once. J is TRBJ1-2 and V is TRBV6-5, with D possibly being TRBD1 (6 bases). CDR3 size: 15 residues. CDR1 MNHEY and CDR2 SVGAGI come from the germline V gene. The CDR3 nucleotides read TGTGTCGCAGCAGTGGACCTCGGGACACTCGGTGGCTACACCTTC. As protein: CVAAVDLGTLGGYTF.

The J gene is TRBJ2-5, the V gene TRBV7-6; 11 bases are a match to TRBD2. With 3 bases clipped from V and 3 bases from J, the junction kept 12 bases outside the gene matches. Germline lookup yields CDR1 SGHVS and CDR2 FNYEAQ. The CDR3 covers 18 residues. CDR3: CASSFPRQGTSGEETQYF. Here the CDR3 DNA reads TGTGCCAGCAGCTTCCCTCGACAGGGGACTAGCGGAGAAGAGACCCAGTACTTC.

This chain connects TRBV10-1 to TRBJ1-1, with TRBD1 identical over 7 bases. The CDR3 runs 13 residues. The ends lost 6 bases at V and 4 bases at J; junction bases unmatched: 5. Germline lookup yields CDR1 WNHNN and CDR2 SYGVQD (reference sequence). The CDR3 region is CASRQGFSTEAFF. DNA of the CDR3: TGCGCCAGCAGACAGGGGTTCTCCACTGAAGCTTTCTTT.

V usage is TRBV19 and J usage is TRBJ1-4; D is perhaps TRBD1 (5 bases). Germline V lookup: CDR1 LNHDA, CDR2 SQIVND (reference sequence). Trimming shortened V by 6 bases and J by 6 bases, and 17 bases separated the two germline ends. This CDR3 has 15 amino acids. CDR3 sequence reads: CASRNMGGGDEKLFF. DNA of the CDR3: TGTGCCAGTAGGAACATGGGAGGAGGGGATGAAAAACTGTTTTTT.

CDR3 loop: CASSPGETQYF. The DNA for the CDR3 is TGTGCCAGCAGCCCGGGGGAGACCCAGTACTTC. This rearrangement joins TRBV7-8 to TRBJ2-5; possible D gene TRBD2, 5 bases. The CDR3 covers 11 residues. V lost 5 bases and J lost 5, with 6 bases in between. The germline gives CDR1 SGHVS, CDR2 FQNEAQ.

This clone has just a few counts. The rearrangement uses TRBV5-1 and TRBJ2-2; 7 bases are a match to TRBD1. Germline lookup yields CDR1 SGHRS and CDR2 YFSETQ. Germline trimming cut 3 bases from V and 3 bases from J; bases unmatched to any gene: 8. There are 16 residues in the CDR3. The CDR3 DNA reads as TGCGCCAGCAGCTACTACCCCACAGGGGACACCGGGGAGCTGTTTTTT. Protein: CASSYYPTGDTGELFF.

This chain's CDR3 is CASSEVYRYIQYF. CDR3 coding DNA: TGTGCCAGCAGTGAAGTCTACAGGTACATTCAGTACTTC. The chain has TRBV6-1 and TRBJ2-4, with D possibly TRBD1 on 5 matching bases. Germline CDR1 reads MNHNS; CDR2 reads SASEGT. V dropped 1 base and J dropped 8 bases, with 9 bases sitting between them. The CDR3 is 13 amino acids.

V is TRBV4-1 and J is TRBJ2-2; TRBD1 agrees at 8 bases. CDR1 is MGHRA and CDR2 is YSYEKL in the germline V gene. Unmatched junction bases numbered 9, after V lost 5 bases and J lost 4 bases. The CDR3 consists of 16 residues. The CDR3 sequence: CASSGRQGLGTGELFF. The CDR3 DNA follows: TGCGCCAGCAGCGGTAGACAGGGGCTCGGCACCGGGGAGCTGTTTTTT.

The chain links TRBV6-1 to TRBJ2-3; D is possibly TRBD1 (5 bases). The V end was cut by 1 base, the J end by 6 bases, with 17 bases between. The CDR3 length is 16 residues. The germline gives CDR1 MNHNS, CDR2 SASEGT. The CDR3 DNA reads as TGTGCCAGCAGTGAAGGGTGGGGCATAACACAGGATACGCAGTATTTT. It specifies CASSEGWGITQDTQYF.

The CDR3 DNA reads as TGTGCCAGCAGCGCCACAGGGGGATACGAGCAGTACTTC. Translated, it gives CASSATGGYEQYF. This chain links TRBV9 with TRBJ2-7; 8 bases map to TRBD1. Germline assignment: CDR1 SGDLS and CDR2 YYNGEE. V shed 3 bases and J 4 bases; nucleotides not matched to a gene: 3. This CDR3 region has 13 residues.

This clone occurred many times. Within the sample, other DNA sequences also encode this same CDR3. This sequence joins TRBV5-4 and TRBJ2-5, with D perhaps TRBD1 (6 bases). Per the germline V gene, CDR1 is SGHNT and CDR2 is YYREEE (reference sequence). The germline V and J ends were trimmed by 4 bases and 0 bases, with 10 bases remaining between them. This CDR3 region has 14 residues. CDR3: CASSLGTNQETQYF. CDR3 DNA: TGTGCCAGCAGCCTCGGGACAAACCAAGAGACCCAGTACTTC.

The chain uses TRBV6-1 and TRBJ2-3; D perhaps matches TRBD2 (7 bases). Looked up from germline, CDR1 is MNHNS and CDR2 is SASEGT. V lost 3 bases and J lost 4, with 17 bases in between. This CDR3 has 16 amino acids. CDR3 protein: CASSDESGGGADTQYF. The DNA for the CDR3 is TGTGCCAGCAGTGACGAGAGCGGCGGGGGCGCAGATACGCAGTATTTT.

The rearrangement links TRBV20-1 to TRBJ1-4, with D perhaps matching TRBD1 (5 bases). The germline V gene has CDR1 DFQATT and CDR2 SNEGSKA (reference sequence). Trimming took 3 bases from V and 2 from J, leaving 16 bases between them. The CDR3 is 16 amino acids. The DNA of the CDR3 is TGCAGTGCTAGTTTCAGGGTAACAGGCACTAATGAAAAACTGTTTTTT. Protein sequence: CSASFRVTGTNEKLFF.

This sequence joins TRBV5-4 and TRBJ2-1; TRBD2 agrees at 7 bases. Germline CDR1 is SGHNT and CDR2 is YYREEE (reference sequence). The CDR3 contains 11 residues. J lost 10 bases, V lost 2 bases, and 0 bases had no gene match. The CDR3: CASSLAGEQFF. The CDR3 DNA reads TGTGCCAGCAGCTTAGCGGGAGAGCAGTTCTTC.

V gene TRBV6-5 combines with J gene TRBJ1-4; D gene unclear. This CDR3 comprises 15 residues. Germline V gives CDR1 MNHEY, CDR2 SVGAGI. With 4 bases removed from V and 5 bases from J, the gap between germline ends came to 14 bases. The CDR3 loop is CASSSRRIGNEKLFF. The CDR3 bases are TGTGCCAGCAGTTCCAGACGGATCGGGAATGAAAAACTGTTTTTT.